This record looks at one T cell receptor beta chain sequence and its context. This entry belongs to a study of blood T cell repertoires in COVID-19. About the research overall: COVID-19 samples, acute and convalescent, were from the United States, Italy and Spain. T cells, B-cell-depleted T cells, or PBMCs supplied cDNA or gDNA.

Germline V gene sequence: CDR1 SGHRS, CDR2 YFSETQ. The V end lost 0 bases, the J end lost 9 bases, and 10 bases lay between the germline ends. The CDR3 is 14 amino acids. Participant-given clinical history determined each cohort assignment. Source study methods: Cell counts per sample came from amplifying reference gene primers. Assay: immunoSEQ multiplex PCR; the TCRdb copy retains only in-frame clones and omits some. D and trimming come from the DNA, and the V and J calls and clone size come from that table. This table has fewer than 200,000 clones, around four fifths appearing once. The sequenced sample was PBMCs or T cells enriched from blood (not recorded which). The chain employs TRBV5-1 and TRBJ1-6; unclear D gene. The source of this sequence is a woman aged 45 to 65 in a cohort exposed to, infected with or recovered from COVID-19 (not recorded which). CDR3 in DNA: TGCGCCAGCAGCTTGGATTCGGCAGGTTCACCCCTCCACTTT. This sequence encodes CASSLDSAGSPLHF.